At least ten counts were recorded for the clone carrying this T cell receptor beta chain. These data are taken from a study of T cells in Graves' hyperthyroidism and ophthalmopathy. Germline V lookup: CDR1 LGHDT, CDR2 YNNKEL (reference sequence). Trimming took off 3 bases at V and 4 bases at J, with 17 bases between the two ends. This CDR3 has 16 amino acids. The source material, RNA transcripts, was used to amplify TCR beta CDR3 regions. A set of HTBI primers served as the primers for a first-round RT-PCR of the TCR CDR3. TCRdb re-called the multiplex PCR reads through MiXCR, storing one row per CDR3 protein. The sample consists of around 280,000 distinct CDR3 sequences, roughly an eighth of them appearing once.

The sequenced sample consisted of blood. The TCR was taken from a woman aged 40 to 50 with Graves' hyperthyroidism. The V gene is TRBV3-1, the J gene TRBJ2-3; tentatively, D is TRBD2 (5 bases). CDR3 sequence reads: CASSHGLFPRADTQYF. In DNA form, the CDR3 reads TGTGCCAGCAGCCACGGACTCTTCCCAAGGGCAGATACGCAGTATTTT.